Listed below are T cell receptor beta chains from one sample, sequenced in a study of response to subunit inactivated influenza vaccine. Using its own MiXCR run on the RT-PCR reads, TCRdb lists one record per CDR3 protein. The table records 650,000 to 800,000 distinct CDR3 sequences, about 15% of them present only once. The sample here was PBMCs from blood, taken 14 to 15 days before vaccination. The receptors stem from a middle-aged man who received an inactivated influenza vaccine. Each CDR3 is given with its conserved first and last residue. The D gene is left open where the match is weak. A clone size is listed for some rows: how often the clone was seen (once, few, many), or a class if it is expanded.

>-|TRBV25-1|-|TRBJ2-2
CASSAMWEHTGELFF
TGTGCCAGCAGTGCTATGTGGGAACACACCGGGGAGCTGTTTTTT
>many|TRBV28|-|TRBJ2-5
CASSLSGGGETQYF
TGTGCCAGCAGTTTGTCAGGGGGAGGGGAGACCCAGTACTTC
>many|TRBV5-6|-|TRBJ2-3
CASSPYLLSTDTQYF
TGTGCCAGCAGCCCCTACCTCTTAAGCACAGATACGCAGTATTTT
>few|TRBV7-2|-|TRBJ2-2
CASSHQLGWETGELFF
TGTGCCAGCAGCCACCAATTGGGGTGGGAGACCGGGGAGCTGTTTTTT
>-|TRBV20-1|-|TRBJ2-5
CSARDLRAAEETQYF
TGCAGTGCTAGAGATCTGAGGGCAGCTGAAGAGACCCAGTACTTC
>-|TRBV14|-|TRBJ2-1
CASSQGVRIWEQVF
TGTGCCAGCAGCCAAGGGGTACGAATCTGGGAGCAGGTCTTC
>-|TRBV7-8|-|TRBJ2-2
CAFQLAETGELFF
TGTGCCTTCCAATTAGCAGAGACCGGGGAGCTGTTTTTT
>few|TRBV6-2/TRBV6-3|-|TRBJ2-5
CASSQPRWETQYF
TGTGCCAGCAGTCAACCCCGATGGGAGACCCAGTACTTC
>-|TRBV10-3|-|TRBJ1-5
CAISGGSQEPQHF
TGTGCCATCAGCGGAGGCTCCCAGGAGCCCCAGCATTTT
>-|TRBV6-1|-|TRBJ1-5
CASSGPFTRGQPQHF
TGTGCCAGCAGTGGGCCTTTTACGCGGGGTCAGCCCCAGCATTTT
>-|TRBV6-1|TRBD1|TRBJ2-4
CATSTDRVLSKNIQYF
TGTGCCACCTCTACTGACAGGGTTCTATCCAAAAACATTCAGTACTTC
>few|TRBV15|TRBD1|TRBJ1-4
CATSRDGTGNEKLFF
TGTGCCACCAGCAGAGATGGGACAGGAAATGAAAAACTGTTTTTT
>few|TRBV12-3/TRBV12-4|TRBD2|TRBJ2-2
CASSSRRPGLAGVPTGELFF
TGTGCCAGCAGTTCCAGACGCCCGGGACTAGCGGGCGTTCCCACCGGGGAGCTGTTTTTT
>-|TRBV4-3|TRBD1|TRBJ2-7
CASSQGQGALQYF
TGCGCCAGCAGCCAAGGACAGGGGGCTTTGCAGTACTTC
>-|TRBV11-2|-|TRBJ2-3
CASSLDRLVQGTQYF
TGTGCCAGCAGCTTGGACCGACTAGTTCAGGGTACGCAGTATTTT
>-|TRBV4-1|-|TRBJ2-4
CASSQPILAKNIQYF
TGCGCCAGCAGCCAGCCGATTCTAGCCAAAAACATTCAGTACTTC
>-|TRBV5-6|TRBD2|TRBJ2-1
CASSPRSGRWDEQFF
TGTGCCAGCAGCCCGAGGAGCGGGAGGTGGGATGAGCAGTTCTTC
>-|TRBV7-9|TRBD2|TRBJ2-3
CASSTLAGGGTDTQYF
TGTGCCAGCAGCACCCTAGCGGGGGGCGGCACAGATACGCAGTATTTT
>-|TRBV27|-|TRBJ2-1
CASRPRGFDNEQFF
TGTGCCAGCAGACCCAGGGGTTTCGACAATGAGCAGTTCTTC
>-|TRBV20-1|-|TRBJ2-5
CSAVRSEETQYF
TGCAGTGCCGTCAGGAGTGAAGAGACCCAGTACTTC
>few|TRBV11-2|TRBD1|TRBJ2-2
CASRPIRDSELFF
TGTGCCAGCAGACCAATCCGGGACAGTGAGCTGTTTTTT
>few|TRBV24-1|TRBD2|TRBJ2-1
CATSDPGLAGVAEQFF
TGTGCCACCAGTGATCCGGGACTAGCGGGAGTGGCTGAGCAGTTCTTC
>few|TRBV24-1|TRBD2|TRBJ2-1
CATSDPGGISGSDEQFF
TGTGCCACCAGTGATCCTGGGGGAATTAGCGGGAGCGATGAGCAGTTCTTC
>few|TRBV12-3/TRBV12-4|-|TRBJ2-3
CASSLWSGDTQYF
TGTGCCAGCAGTTTATGGTCTGGGGATACGCAGTATTTT
>-|TRBV11-2|-|TRBJ2-1
CASSPTAGYNEQFF
TGTGCCAGCAGCCCAACAGCAGGCTACAATGAGCAGTTCTTC
>few|TRBV5-1|-|TRBJ2-7
CASSLAGFRDYEQYF
TGCGCCAGCAGCTTGGCTGGCTTTCGGGACTACGAGCAGTACTTC
>-|TRBV4-1|-|TRBJ2-1
CASSHETLDEQFF
TGCGCCAGCAGCCATGAGACTCTCGATGAGCAGTTCTTC
>-|TRBV6-2/TRBV6-3|-|TRBJ2-7
CASSYSDLRYEQYF
TGTGCCAGCAGTTACAGCGACTTGAGATACGAGCAGTACTTC
>few|TRBV7-2|TRBD1|TRBJ2-2
CASSLAGTGGTGELFF
TGTGCCAGCAGCTTAGCCGGGACAGGGGGCACCGGGGAGCTGTTTTTT
>few|TRBV28|TRBD1|TRBJ1-5
CASTYGTGGVNQPQHF
TGTGCCAGCACTTACGGGACAGGGGGCGTCAATCAGCCCCAGCATTTT
>few|TRBV28|-|TRBJ1-1
CASSLYPGRGDTEAFF
TGTGCCAGCAGCCTATACCCCGGGAGGGGTGACACTGAAGCTTTCTTT
>many|TRBV3-1|TRBD2|TRBJ2-1
CATEASGLYNEQFF
TGTGCCACGGAAGCTAGCGGGCTCTACAATGAGCAGTTCTTC
>many|TRBV28|TRBD1|TRBJ2-7
CASSLFGQGATYEQYF
TGTGCCAGCAGTTTATTCGGACAGGGGGCCACCTACGAGCAGTACTTC
>-|TRBV5-1|-|TRBJ2-5
CASSLGTDDKRETQYF
TGCGCCAGCAGCTTGGGCACCGATGATAAACGAGAGACCCAGTACTTC
>few|TRBV9|-|TRBJ2-7
CASSPSRELYEQYF
TGTGCCAGCAGCCCGAGCCGGGAGCTCTACGAGCAGTACTTC
>-|TRBV29-1|TRBD2|TRBJ2-1
CSVVPTSGGYNEQFF
TGCAGCGTCGTACCGACTAGCGGGGGTTACAATGAGCAGTTCTTC
>-|TRBV5-4|TRBD1|TRBJ2-5
CASRSGTVKETQYF
TGTGCCAGCAGATCCGGGACAGTCAAAGAGACCCAGTACTTC
>few|TRBV5-1|TRBD1|TRBJ1-2
CASSAGTGEYGYTF
TGCGCCAGCAGCGCCGGGACAGGGGAGTATGGCTACACCTTC
>-|TRBV3-1|-|TRBJ2-7
CASSQGPVGSYEQYF
TGTGCCAGCAGCCAAGGCCCCGTGGGCTCCTACGAGCAGTACTTC
>-|TRBV27|TRBD2|TRBJ2-1
CASSLTSGPDNEQFF
TGTGCCAGCAGTCTGACTAGCGGGCCAGACAATGAGCAGTTCTTC
>few|TRBV20-1|TRBD2|TRBJ2-7
CSARGRAIYEQYF
TGCAGTGCCCGAGGGAGGGCCATCTACGAGCAGTACTTC
>few|TRBV6-2/TRBV6-3|-|TRBJ2-7
CATLDDFSYEQYF
TGTGCCACCCTGGACGACTTCAGCTACGAGCAGTACTTC
>-|TRBV20-1|-|TRBJ2-7
CSARDLRLSTYYEQYF
TGCAGTGCTAGAGATTTAAGGCTATCAACTTACTACGAGCAGTACTTC
>-|TRBV6-2/TRBV6-3|TRBD1|TRBJ1-2
CATWTGRANYGYTF
TGTGCCACCTGGACAGGGAGAGCTAACTATGGCTACACCTTC
>few|TRBV20-1|-|TRBJ1-4
CSASRRDLAEKLFF
TGCAGTGCTAGTCGACGGGATTTAGCAGAAAAACTGTTTTTT
>few|TRBV24-1|-|TRBJ2-6
CATSDVGISGANVLTF
TGTGCCACCAGTGATGTGGGGATTTCAGGGGCCAACGTCCTGACTTTC
>-|TRBV27|TRBD2|TRBJ2-1
CASSPTGLAVYNEQFF
TGTGCCAGCAGTCCCACTGGGCTAGCGGTCTACAATGAGCAGTTCTTC
>-|TRBV7-2|-|TRBJ2-7
CASSLVRARSSYEQYF
TGTGCCAGCAGCTTAGTCAGAGCGAGGAGCTCCTACGAGCAGTACTTC